The 5 T cell receptor beta chains presented below share a single source sample, sequenced in a study of T cells in Graves' hyperthyroidism and ophthalmopathy. What was amplified from RNA transcripts were TCR beta CDR3 regions. In the first-round RT-PCR of the TCR CDR3, the HTBI primer set was used. Each CDR3 protein is one row after TCRdb ran MiXCR on the multiplex PCR reads. This sample carries approximately 600,000 distinct CDR3 sequences, 11% to 15% of them seen once, and the ten largest clones take roughly 7.7%. Input material: blood. Receptors originate from a woman aged 18-29 years with Graves' ophthalmopathy.

In this sample, this clonotype turned up once. The V gene is TRBV6-1, the J gene TRBJ2-1; tentatively, D is TRBD2 (6 bases). Germline-derived CDR1 and CDR2 are MNHNS and SASEGT. The ends were cut back, 2 bases at V and 4 bases at J, with 21 bases in the middle. This CDR3 spans 18 amino acids. CDR3 sequence reads: CASSESPFRAGTYNEQFF. As DNA, the CDR3 is TGTGCCAGCAGTGAAAGCCCCTTCCGCGCGGGAACTTACAATGAGCAGTTCTTC.

Concerning this clonotype itself: One base away lies a much larger clone, so this may be a sequencing read error. The chain recombines TRBV6-1 with TRBJ2-7, with TRBD2 matching 12 bases. The end of the DNA aligns better with TRBJ2-1, so the J call may be wrong. CDR1 and CDR2 (germline): MNHNS, SASEGT. The CDR3 loop spans 14 amino acids. CDR3 DNA sequence: TGTGCCAGCAGTAGACTAGCGGGAGACTACGAGCAGTTCTTC. This encodes CASSRLAGDYEQFF.

This clonotype was recorded at least ten times. The V gene is TRBV27, the J gene TRBJ2-1; 15 nucleotides line up with TRBD2. J gave up 4 bases and V 5 bases, and 3 bases lay outside the gene matches. The V gene's germline CDR1 is MNHEY and CDR2 SMNVEV (reference sequence). This CDR3 spans 16 amino acids. CDR3 loop: CASSPGLAGGYNEQFF. The DNA of the CDR3 is TGTGCCAGCAGTCCGGGACTAGCGGGGGGTTACAATGAGCAGTTCTTC.

The V gene is TRBV28, the J gene TRBJ2-5; 12 bases align to TRBD2. Germline-derived CDR1 and CDR2 are MDHEN and SYDVKM. The CDR3 is made up of 17 amino acids. Trimming took 5 bases from V and 5 from J; bases not matched to a gene: 12. This CDR3 is CASSQTSGGFGRETQYF. CDR3 DNA sequence: TGTGCCAGCAGTCAAACTAGCGGGGGGTTCGGGCGGGAGACCCAGTACTTC.

The J gene is TRBJ2-1, the V gene TRBV19, with TRBD1 matching over 9 bases. Germline CDR1 and CDR2: LNHDA and SQIVND (reference sequence). The J segment lost 9 bases and the V segment lost 4 bases, leaving 22 bases of the junction unmatched. The CDR3 extends over 19 amino acids. The CDR3 DNA reads as TGTGCCAGTAGTAATATAAAGCTTACCGGGACAGGGAGGGAGGGTGAGCAGTTCTTC. It specifies CASSNIKLTGTGREGEQFF.